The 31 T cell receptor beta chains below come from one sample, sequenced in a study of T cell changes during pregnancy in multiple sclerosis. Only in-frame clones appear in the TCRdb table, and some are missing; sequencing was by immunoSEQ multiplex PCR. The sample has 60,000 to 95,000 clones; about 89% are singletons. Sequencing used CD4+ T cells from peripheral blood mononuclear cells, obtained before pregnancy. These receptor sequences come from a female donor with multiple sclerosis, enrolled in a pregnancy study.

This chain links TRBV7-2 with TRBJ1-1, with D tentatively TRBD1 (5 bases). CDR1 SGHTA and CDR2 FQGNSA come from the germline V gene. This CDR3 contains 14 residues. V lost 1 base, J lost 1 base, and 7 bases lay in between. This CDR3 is CASSLGQPNTEAFF. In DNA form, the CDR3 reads TGTGCCAGCAGCTTAGGACAGCCGAACACTGAAGCTTTCTTT.

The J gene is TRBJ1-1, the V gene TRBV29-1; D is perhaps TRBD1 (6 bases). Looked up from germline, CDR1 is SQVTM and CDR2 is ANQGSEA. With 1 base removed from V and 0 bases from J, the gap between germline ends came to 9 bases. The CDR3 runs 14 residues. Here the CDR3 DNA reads TGCAGCGTTGAAGTAAGGGGGTTGAACACTGAAGCTTTCTTT. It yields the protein CSVEVRGLNTEAFF. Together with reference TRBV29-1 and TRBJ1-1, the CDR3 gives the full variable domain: SAVISQKPSRDICQRGTSLTIQCQVDSQVTMMFWYRQQPGQSLTLIATANQGSEATYESGFVIDKFPISRPNLTFSTLTVSNMSPEDSSIYLCSVEVRGLNTEAFFGQGTRLTVV.

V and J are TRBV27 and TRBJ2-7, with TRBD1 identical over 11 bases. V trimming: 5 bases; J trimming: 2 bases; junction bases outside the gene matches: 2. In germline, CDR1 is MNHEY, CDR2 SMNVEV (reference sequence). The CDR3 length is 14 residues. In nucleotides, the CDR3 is TGTGCCAGCAGTCGGACAGGGGGCCCCTACGAGCAGTACTTC. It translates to CASSRTGGPYEQYF.

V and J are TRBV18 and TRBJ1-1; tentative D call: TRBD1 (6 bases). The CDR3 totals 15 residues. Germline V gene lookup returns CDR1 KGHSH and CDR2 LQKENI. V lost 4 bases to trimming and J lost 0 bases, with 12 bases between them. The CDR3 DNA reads TGTGCCAGCTCACAAGGGGGGGTATTGAACACTGAAGCTTTCTTT. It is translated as CASSQGGVLNTEAFF. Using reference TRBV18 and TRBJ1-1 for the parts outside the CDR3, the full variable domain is NAGVMQNPRHLVRRRGQEARLRCSPMKGHSHVYWYRQLPEEGLKFMVYLQKENIIDESGMPKERFSAEFPKEGPSILRIQQVVRGDSAAYFCASSQGGVLNTEAFFGQGTRLTVV.

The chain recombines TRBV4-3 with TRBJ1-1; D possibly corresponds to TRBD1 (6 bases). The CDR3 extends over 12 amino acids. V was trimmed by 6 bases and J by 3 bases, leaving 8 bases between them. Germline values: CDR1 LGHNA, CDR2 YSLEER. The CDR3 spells CASSRTDTEAFF. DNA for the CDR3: TGCGCCAGCAGTCGGACAGACACTGAAGCTTTCTTT.

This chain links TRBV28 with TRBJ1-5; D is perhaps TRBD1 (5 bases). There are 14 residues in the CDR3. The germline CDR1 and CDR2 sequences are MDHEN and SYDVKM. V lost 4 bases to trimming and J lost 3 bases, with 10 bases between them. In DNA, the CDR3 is TGTGCCAGCAGTTCCCCAGGGTCCAATCAGCCCCAGCATTTT. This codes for CASSSPGSNQPQHF.

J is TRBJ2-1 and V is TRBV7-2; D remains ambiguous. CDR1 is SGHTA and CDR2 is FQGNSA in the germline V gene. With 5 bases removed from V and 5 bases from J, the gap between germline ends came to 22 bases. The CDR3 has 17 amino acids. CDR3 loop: CASSPRLQPPIHNEQFF. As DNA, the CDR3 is TGTGCCAGCAGCCCCAGACTCCAACCCCCGATTCACAATGAGCAGTTCTTC.

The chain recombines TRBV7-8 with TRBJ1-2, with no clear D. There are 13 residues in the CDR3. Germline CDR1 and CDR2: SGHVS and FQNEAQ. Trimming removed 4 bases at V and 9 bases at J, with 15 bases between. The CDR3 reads CASSWKPGVSYTF. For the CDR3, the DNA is TGTGCCAGCAGCTGGAAACCGGGTGTCAGCTACACCTTC. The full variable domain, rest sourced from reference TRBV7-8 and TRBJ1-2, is GAGVSQSPRYKVAKRGQDVALRCDPISGHVSLFWYQQALGQGPEFLTYFQNEAQLDKSGLPSDRFFAERPEGSVSTLKIQRTQQEDSAVYLCASSWKPGVSYTFGSGTRLTVV.

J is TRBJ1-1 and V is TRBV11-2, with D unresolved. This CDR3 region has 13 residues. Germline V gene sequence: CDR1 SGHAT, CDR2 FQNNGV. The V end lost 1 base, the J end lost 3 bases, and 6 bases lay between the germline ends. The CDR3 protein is CASSLGQYTEAFF. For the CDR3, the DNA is TGTGCCAGCAGCTTAGGCCAGTACACTGAAGCTTTCTTT. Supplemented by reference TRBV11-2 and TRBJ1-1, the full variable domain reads EAGVAQSPRYKIIEKRQSVAFWCNPISGHATLYWYQQILGQGPKLLIQFQNNGVVDDSQLPKDRFSAERLKGVDSTLKIQPAKLEDSAVYLCASSLGQYTEAFFGQGTRLTVV.

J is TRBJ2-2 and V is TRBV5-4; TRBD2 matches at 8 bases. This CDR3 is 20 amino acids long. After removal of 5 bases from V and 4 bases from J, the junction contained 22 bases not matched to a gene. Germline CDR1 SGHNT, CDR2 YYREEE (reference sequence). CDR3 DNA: TGTGCCAGCAGTTCGAGCACCTCCGGGACTAGACGAGGAGGCACCGGGGAGCTGTTTTTT. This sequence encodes CASSSSTSGTRRGGTGELFF.

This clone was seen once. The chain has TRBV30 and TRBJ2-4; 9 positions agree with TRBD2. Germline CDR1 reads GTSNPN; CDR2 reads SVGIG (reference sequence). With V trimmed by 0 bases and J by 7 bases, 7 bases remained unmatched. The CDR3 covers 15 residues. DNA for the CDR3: TGTGCCTGGAGTGTTGGTGGCGGGGGGGCGAACATTCAGTACTTC. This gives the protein CAWSVGGGGANIQYF.

In nucleotides, the CDR3 is TGTGCCAGCTCACCATTCAGGACAGCGGGACTAGTCCGCACAGATACGCAGTATTTT. It encodes CASSPFRTAGLVRTDTQYF. The chain recombines TRBV18 with TRBJ2-3, with TRBD2 identical over 8 bases. This CDR3 is built from 19 residues. Germline assignment: CDR1 KGHSH and CDR2 LQKENI. Trimming at V came to 2 bases and at J to 1 base, leaving 14 bases not matched to a gene.

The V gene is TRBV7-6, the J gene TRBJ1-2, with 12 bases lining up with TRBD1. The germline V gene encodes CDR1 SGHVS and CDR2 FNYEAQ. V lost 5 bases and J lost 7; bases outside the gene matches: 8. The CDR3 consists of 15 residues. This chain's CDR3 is CASSLFGTGGLGYTF. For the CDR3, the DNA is TGTGCCAGCAGCCTCTTTGGGACAGGGGGCCTTGGCTACACCTTC.

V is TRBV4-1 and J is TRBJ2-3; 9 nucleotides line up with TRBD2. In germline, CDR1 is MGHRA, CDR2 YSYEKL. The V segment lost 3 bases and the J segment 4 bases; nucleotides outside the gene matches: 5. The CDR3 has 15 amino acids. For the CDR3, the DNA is TGCGCCAGCAGCCACGTAGCGGGAGTGGCAGATACGCAGTATTTT. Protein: CASSHVAGVADTQYF.

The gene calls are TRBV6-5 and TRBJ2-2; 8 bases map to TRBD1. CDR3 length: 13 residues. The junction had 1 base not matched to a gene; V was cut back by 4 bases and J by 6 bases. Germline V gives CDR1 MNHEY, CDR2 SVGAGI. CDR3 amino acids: CASSSQGAGELFF. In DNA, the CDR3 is TGTGCCAGCAGTTCACAGGGGGCCGGGGAGCTGTTTTTT.

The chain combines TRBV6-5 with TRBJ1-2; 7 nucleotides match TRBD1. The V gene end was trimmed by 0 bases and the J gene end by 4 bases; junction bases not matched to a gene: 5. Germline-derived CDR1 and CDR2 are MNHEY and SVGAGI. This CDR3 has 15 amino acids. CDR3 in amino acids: CASSYSGTASYGYTF. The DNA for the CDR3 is TGTGCCAGCAGTTACTCCGGGACAGCAAGCTATGGCTACACCTTC.

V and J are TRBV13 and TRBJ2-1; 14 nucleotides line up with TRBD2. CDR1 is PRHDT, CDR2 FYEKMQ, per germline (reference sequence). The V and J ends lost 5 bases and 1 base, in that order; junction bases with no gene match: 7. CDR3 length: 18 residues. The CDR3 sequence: CASSLLGLAGVSYNEQFF. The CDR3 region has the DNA TGTGCCAGCAGCCTCCTGGGACTAGCGGGAGTTTCCTACAATGAGCAGTTCTTC.

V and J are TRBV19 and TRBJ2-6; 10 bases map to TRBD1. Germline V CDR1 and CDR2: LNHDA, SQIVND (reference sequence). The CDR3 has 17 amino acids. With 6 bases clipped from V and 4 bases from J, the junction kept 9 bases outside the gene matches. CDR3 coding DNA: TGTGCCAGTAGGAAAAGGGACAGGGGTACCGGGGCCAACGTCCTGACTTTC. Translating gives CASRKRDRGTGANVLTF.

CDR3 sequence (DNA): TGTGCTAGTGGTTTGGTACTGCAGGGGCCGACGGGTGGCTACACCTTC. This gives the protein CASGLVLQGPTGGYTF. This chain joins TRBV12-5 and TRBJ1-2; D possibly corresponds to TRBD1 (6 bases). This CDR3 contains 16 residues. Trimming pared 0 bases from V and 7 bases from J, leaving 18 bases between. Germline V CDR1 and CDR2: LGHNT, FRNRAP. The complete variable domain, with remaining parts taken from reference TRBV12-5 and TRBJ1-2, reads DARVTQTPRHKVTEMGQEVTMRCQPILGHNTVFWYRQTMMQGLELLAYFRNRAPLDDSGMPKDRFSAEMPDATLATLKIQPSEPRDSAVYFCASGLVLQGPTGGYTFGSGTRLTVV.

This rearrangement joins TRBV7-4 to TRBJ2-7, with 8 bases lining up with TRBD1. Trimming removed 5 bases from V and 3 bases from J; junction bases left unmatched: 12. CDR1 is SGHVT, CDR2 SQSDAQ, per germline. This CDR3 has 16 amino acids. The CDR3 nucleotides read TGTGCCAGCAGCCACCACTTAAGACAGGGGTTCTACGAGCAGTACTTC. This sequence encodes CASSHHLRQGFYEQYF.

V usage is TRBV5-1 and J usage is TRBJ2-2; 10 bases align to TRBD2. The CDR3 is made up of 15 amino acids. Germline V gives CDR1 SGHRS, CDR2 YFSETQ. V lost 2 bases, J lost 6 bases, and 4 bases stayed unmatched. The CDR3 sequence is CASSFGLAGAGELFF. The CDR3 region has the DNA TGCGCCAGCAGCTTTGGGCTAGCGGGAGCCGGGGAGCTGTTTTTT.

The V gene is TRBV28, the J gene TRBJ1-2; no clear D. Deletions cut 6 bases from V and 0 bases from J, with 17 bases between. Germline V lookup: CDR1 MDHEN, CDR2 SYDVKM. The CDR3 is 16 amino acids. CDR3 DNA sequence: TGTGCCAGCAGCCCTGGCAGTTGGGCTGCTAACTATGGCTACACCTTC. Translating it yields CASSPGSWAANYGYTF.

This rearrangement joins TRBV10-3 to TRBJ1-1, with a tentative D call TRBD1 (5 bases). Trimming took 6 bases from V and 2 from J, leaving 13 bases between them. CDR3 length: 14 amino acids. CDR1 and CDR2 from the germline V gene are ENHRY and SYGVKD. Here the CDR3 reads CAISLGQGNTEAFF. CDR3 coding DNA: TGTGCCATCAGCCTAGGTCAGGGAAACACTGAAGCTTTCTTT.

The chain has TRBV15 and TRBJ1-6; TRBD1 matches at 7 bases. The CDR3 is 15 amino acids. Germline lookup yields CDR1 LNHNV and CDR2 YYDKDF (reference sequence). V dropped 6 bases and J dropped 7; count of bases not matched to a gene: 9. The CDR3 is CATSPRQGTNSPLHF. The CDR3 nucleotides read TGTGCCACCAGTCCGAGACAGGGTACGAATTCACCCCTCCACTTT. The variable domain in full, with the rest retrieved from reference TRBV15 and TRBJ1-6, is DAMVIQNPRYQVTQFGKPVTLSCSQTLNHNVMYWYQQKSSQAPKLLFHYYDKDFNNEADTPDNFQSRRPNTSFCFLDIRSPGLGDTAMYLCATSPRQGTNSPLHFGNGTRLTVT.

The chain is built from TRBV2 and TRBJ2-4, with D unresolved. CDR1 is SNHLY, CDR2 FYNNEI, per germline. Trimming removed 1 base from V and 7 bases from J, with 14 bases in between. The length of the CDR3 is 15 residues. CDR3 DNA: TGTGCCAGCAGTGAAGGAGGTCCGAGGTTGAACATTCAGTACTTC. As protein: CASSEGGPRLNIQYF.

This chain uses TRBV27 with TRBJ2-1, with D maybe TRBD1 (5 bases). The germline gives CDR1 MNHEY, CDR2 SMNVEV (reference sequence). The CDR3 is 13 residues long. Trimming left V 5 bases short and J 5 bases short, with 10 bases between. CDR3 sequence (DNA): TGTGCCAGCAGTCTCCGACAGAACAATGAGCAGTTCTTC. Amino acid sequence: CASSLRQNNEQFF.

Here the CDR3 reads CASSPTGWLFF. CDR3 coding DNA: TGTGCCAGCTCACCCACAGGGTGGCTGTTTTTT. The chain links TRBV18 to TRBJ2-2; TRBD1 might be the D (6 bases). The CDR3 contains 11 residues. The V and J ends lost 3 bases and 13 bases respectively, with 9 bases between them. Germline V gene lookup returns CDR1 KGHSH and CDR2 LQKENI. Drawing the rest from reference TRBV18 and TRBJ2-2, the complete variable domain is NAGVMQNPRHLVRRRGQEARLRCSPMKGHSHVYWYRQLPEEGLKFMVYLQKENIIDESGMPKERFSAEFPKEGPSILRIQQVVRGDSAAYFCASSPTGWLFFGEGSRLTVL.

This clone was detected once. The DNA of the CDR3 is TGTGCCAGCAGCCCCCCGGGACTCCAGGGGGTCGGGACCCAGTACTTC. Translation gives CASSPPGLQGVGTQYF. The genes are TRBV9 and TRBJ2-5, with D tentatively TRBD1 (7 bases). The V gene's germline CDR1 is SGDLS and CDR2 YYNGEE. The CDR3 covers 16 residues. V lost 4 bases, J lost 7 bases, and 23 bases lay in between.

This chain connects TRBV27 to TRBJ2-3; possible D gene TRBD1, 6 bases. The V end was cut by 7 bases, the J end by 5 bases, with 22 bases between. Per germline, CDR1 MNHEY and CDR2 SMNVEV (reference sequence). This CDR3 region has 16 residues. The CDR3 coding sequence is TGTGCCAGCACTCCCACCGGGACAAGGAGTGGAGATACGCAGTATTTT. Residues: CASTPTGTRSGDTQYF.

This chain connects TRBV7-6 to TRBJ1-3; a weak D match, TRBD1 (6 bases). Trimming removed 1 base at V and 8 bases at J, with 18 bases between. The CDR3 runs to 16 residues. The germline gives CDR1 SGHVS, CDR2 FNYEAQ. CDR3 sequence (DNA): TGTGCCAGCAGCTTAGGCACAGGGACCCTGTGGGACACCATATATTTT. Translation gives CASSLGTGTLWDTIYF.

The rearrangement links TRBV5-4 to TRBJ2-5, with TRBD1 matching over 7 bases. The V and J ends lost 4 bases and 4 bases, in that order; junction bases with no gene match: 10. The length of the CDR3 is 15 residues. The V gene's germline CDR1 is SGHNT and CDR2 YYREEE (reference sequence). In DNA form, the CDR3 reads TGTGCCAGCAGCCCACAGGGGTTTTTGGGAGAGACCCAGTACTTC. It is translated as CASSPQGFLGETQYF.